The source of this TCR beta chain is a study of blood T cell repertoires in COVID-19. As for the study in general: Samples representing acute and convalescent COVID-19 were sourced from the United States, Italy and Spain. PBMCs, B-cell-depleted T cells, or T cells provided the cDNA or gDNA that made up the material.

Germline assignment: CDR1 SGHNT and CDR2 YENEEA. V was trimmed by 7 bases and J by 0 bases, leaving 11 bases between them. The CDR3 sequence is 14 residues long. In the study's own analysis: Using reference gene primer amplification, nucleated cell counts were estimated. Assay used: immunoSEQ multiplex PCR; TCRdb lists only in-frame clones, some missing. That table furnishes V, J and clone size, whereas the DNA furnished D and trimming. This table has 350,000 to 500,000 clones, around nine tenths appearing once. Sequenced material: peripheral blood. The sequence derives from a man aged 18 to 35 with COVID-19, enrolled during active disease. The V gene is TRBV11-3, the J gene TRBJ2-3; D possibly corresponds to TRBD2 (6 bases). The DNA of the CDR3 is TGTGCCAGCACCCCTCGGGGGAGCACAGATACGCAGTATTTT. Translated, it gives CASTPRGSTDTQYF.